This is a list of T cell receptor beta chains from one sample in a study of blood T cell repertoires in COVID-19. Measured with immunoSEQ multiplex PCR; TCRdb has only the in-frame clones, and not every one. The sample records approximately 72,000 clones, approximately 89% being singletons. The sequencing sample was made of peripheral blood. The receptors were sampled from a woman aged 60-75 years with acute or convalescent COVID-19. CDR3s include the opening cysteine and the closing phenylalanine or tryptophan. D genes are given only for firm matches. Rows may omit the clone size; those that give it use once, few, many or a size class.

D: TRBD1
J: TRBJ2-3
V: TRBV6-6
size: .
DNA: TGTGCCAGCAGCCCTATGACAGGGGGGCGCACAGATACGCAGTATTTT
CDR3: CASSPMTGGRTDTQYF

D: TRBD1
J: TRBJ2-1
V: TRBV2
size: .
DNA: TGTGCCAGCTGCCGGGACAGGGGGCAGAATGAGCAGTTCTTC
CDR3: CASCRDRGQNEQFF

D: .
J: TRBJ1-2
V: TRBV20-1
size: once
DNA: TGCAGTGCTAGTCGGGTTTATGGCTACACCTTC
CDR3: CSASRVYGYTF

D: .
J: TRBJ1-4
V: TRBV7-3
size: .
DNA: TGTGCCAGCAGCCCTCTGGGCCGGCATCCTAATGAAAAACTGTTTTTT
CDR3: CASSPLGRHPNEKLFF

D: .
J: TRBJ2-2
V: TRBV2
size: .
DNA: TGTGCCAGCTCAAAACAGAAGAACACCGGGGAGCTGTTTTTT
CDR3: CASSKQKNTGELFF

D: .
J: TRBJ1-1
V: TRBV19
size: .
DNA: TGTGCCAGTGCCCCCAGGGGGAACACTGAAGCTTTCTTT
CDR3: CASAPRGNTEAFF

D: .
J: TRBJ2-3
V: TRBV7-6
size: once
DNA: TGTGCCAGCAGCGGGCGGACAGACCGGTTTGGCGATACGCAGTATTTT
CDR3: CASSGRTDRFGDTQYF

D: .
J: TRBJ2-3
V: TRBV19
size: .
DNA: TGTGCCAGTAGCTCCCACGGGGCTAGCGACAATCTCGATACGCAGTATTTT
CDR3: CASSSHGASDNLDTQYF

D: .
J: TRBJ2-4
V: TRBV7-9
size: .
DNA: TGTGCCAGCAGCCCCCGTTCAGGCTGGTCCATTCAGTACTTC
CDR3: CASSPRSGWSIQYF

D: TRBD1
J: TRBJ1-1
V: TRBV28
size: .
DNA: TGTGCCAGCGGAATAACAGGGGCCAGGAACACTGAAGCTTTCTTT
CDR3: CASGITGARNTEAFF

D: .
J: TRBJ1-2
V: TRBV5-1
size: .
DNA: TGCGCCAGCAGCTTGGGTCGCGGGCGAGACTATGGCTACACCTTC
CDR3: CASSLGRGRDYGYTF

D: .
J: TRBJ1-5
V: TRBV12-3/TRBV12-4
size: few
DNA: TGTGCCAGCAGTTTACAGGGGTCGGGGCCCCAGCATTTT
CDR3: CASSLQGSGPQHF

D: .
J: TRBJ1-1
V: TRBV5-1
size: .
DNA: TGCGCCAGCAGTTTCTTTGGGACAACCTTCGGGACTGAAGCTTTCTTT
CDR3: CASSFFGTTFGTEAFF

D: .
J: TRBJ1-3
V: TRBV11-2
size: .
DNA: TGTGCCAGCAGCTTTCGGGATTCTCGAAACACCATATATTTT
CDR3: CASSFRDSRNTIYF

D: .
J: TRBJ1-5
V: TRBV2
size: few
DNA: TGTGCCAGCAGTGAAGGGAGGGGCAATCAGCCCCAGCATTTT
CDR3: CASSEGRGNQPQHF

D: TRBD2
J: TRBJ2-7
V: TRBV4-2
size: .
DNA: TGTGCCAGCAGCCAAGTGGCGAGCGGGGCGACCTACGAGCAGTACTTC
CDR3: CASSQVASGATYEQYF

D: .
J: TRBJ2-7
V: TRBV19
size: .
DNA: TGTGCCAGTAGCCCCTCGGGTCCCCCCTACGAGCAGTACTTC
CDR3: CASSPSGPPYEQYF

D: TRBD1
J: TRBJ2-1
V: TRBV27
size: .
DNA: TGTGCCAGCAGCCCCCTAACCGGGACAGGGGGCAAGGGCTCCTACAATGAGCAGTTCTTC
CDR3: CASSPLTGTGGKGSYNEQFF

D: TRBD1
J: TRBJ2-7
V: TRBV18
size: once
DNA: TGTGCCAGCTCACCACAATACCGGGACAGCGGAGAGCAGTACTTC
CDR3: CASSPQYRDSGEQYF

D: .
J: TRBJ1-5
V: TRBV7-8
size: .
DNA: TGTGCCAGCAGCTTAGTGGTAGGCAATCAGCCCCAGCATTTT
CDR3: CASSLVVGNQPQHF

D: TRBD1
J: TRBJ2-7
V: TRBV12-3/TRBV12-4
size: .
DNA: TGTGCCAGCACTAGGGACAGCCCCTACGAGCAGTACTTC
CDR3: CASTRDSPYEQYF

D: .
J: TRBJ2-2
V: TRBV19
size: .
DNA: TGTGCCAGTAGTATACGGGGACAGAACACCGGGGAGCTGTTTTTT
CDR3: CASSIRGQNTGELFF

D: .
J: TRBJ2-1
V: TRBV11-2
size: .
DNA: TGTGCCAGCAGCTTAGTCGTTGGGGCAGCTAACAATGAGCAGTTCTTC
CDR3: CASSLVVGAANNEQFF

D: .
J: TRBJ2-7
V: TRBV28
size: .
DNA: TGTGCCAGCCTCAGGGCAGGGTATTCCTACGAGCAGTACTTC
CDR3: CASLRAGYSYEQYF

D: TRBD2
J: TRBJ2-3
V: TRBV7-2
size: .
DNA: TGTGCCAGCAGCCCGTTCGGGGGGGGCCCCACAGATACGCAGTATTTT
CDR3: CASSPFGGGPTDTQYF

D: TRBD1
J: TRBJ2-5
V: TRBV19
size: once
DNA: TGTGCCAGTGGGTCGAGGGGGCGCGGGGAGACCCAGTACTTC
CDR3: CASGSRGRGETQYF

D: TRBD1
J: TRBJ2-3
V: TRBV19
size: .
DNA: TGTGCCAGTAGTGTCGGACAGGTGGGAGGCACAGATACGCAGTATTTT
CDR3: CASSVGQVGGTDTQYF

D: .
J: TRBJ1-2
V: TRBV19
size: .
DNA: TGTGCCAGTAGTGACCAGGGCTCCTCTTACTATGGCTACACCTTC
CDR3: CASSDQGSSYYGYTF

D: TRBD2
J: TRBJ2-3
V: TRBV5-1
size: once
DNA: TGCGCCAGCAGCTCCTTAGCGGGGGGGCCCCGACCAGATACGCAGTATTTT
CDR3: CASSSLAGGPRPDTQYF

D: .
J: TRBJ1-3
V: TRBV5-1
size: once
DNA: TGCGCCAGCAGCTTGGAGCATCCTGGAAACACCATATATTTT
CDR3: CASSLEHPGNTIYF

D: TRBD1
J: TRBJ1-3
V: TRBV3-1/TRBV3-2
size: .
DNA: TGTGCCAGCAGCCAAGAGTCTAGACAGGGGATCAGGTTGGATGGAAACACCATATATTTT
CDR3: CASSQESRQGIRLDGNTIYF

D: .
J: TRBJ1-2
V: TRBV30
size: .
DNA: TGTGCCTGGACCCCGGGATACAGCGAAATTTCCTATGGCTACACCTTC
CDR3: CAWTPGYSEISYGYTF

D: .
J: TRBJ1-1
V: TRBV3-1/TRBV3-2
size: .
DNA: TGTGCCAGCAGCCGAAACAGGGAGATGAACACTGAAGCTTTCTTT
CDR3: CASSRNREMNTEAFF

D: .
J: TRBJ1-1
V: TRBV5-1
size: once
DNA: TGCGCCAGCAGCTTTGACGTCAGGGACACTGAAGCTTTCTTT
CDR3: CASSFDVRDTEAFF

D: TRBD2
J: TRBJ2-7
V: TRBV6-5
size: .
DNA: TGTGCCAACAGGAGAGGACTAGCTCCCGACGAGCAGTACTTC
CDR3: CANRRGLAPDEQYF

D: TRBD1
J: TRBJ1-4
V: TRBV19
size: .
DNA: TGTGCCAGTAGTAGGGCGACAGGGGCCATTAATGAAAAACTGTTTTTT
CDR3: CASSRATGAINEKLFF

D: TRBD2
J: TRBJ2-2
V: TRBV3-1/TRBV3-2
size: .
DNA: TGTGCCAGCAGCCAAGATGGCCCAGCGGGGGTTGGGGAGCTGTTTTTT
CDR3: CASSQDGPAGVGELFF

D: .
J: TRBJ1-4
V: TRBV19
size: .
DNA: TGTGCCAGTAGTATACCGGGAAGGGATGAAAAACTGTTTTTT
CDR3: CASSIPGRDEKLFF

D: TRBD2
J: TRBJ2-7
V: TRBV27
size: .
DNA: TGTGCCAGCAGTTATGCGGGAGACTACGAGCAGTACTTC
CDR3: CASSYAGDYEQYF

D: TRBD1
J: TRBJ1-1
V: TRBV19
size: .
DNA: TGTGCCAGTAGTATCACAGGGGTAAACACTGAAGCTTTCTTT
CDR3: CASSITGVNTEAFF

D: .
J: TRBJ2-1
V: TRBV5-4
size: .
DNA: TGTGCCAGCAGCACGACGGGTTGGCAGCAGTTCTTC
CDR3: CASSTTGWQQFF

D: TRBD1
J: TRBJ1-2
V: TRBV6-1
size: .
DNA: TGTGCCAGCAGTGAAGGACCCGGGACAGTGTATGGCTACACCTTC
CDR3: CASSEGPGTVYGYTF

D: .
J: TRBJ2-7
V: TRBV7-9
size: .
DNA: TGTGCCAGCAGCTTAATGACGCGGGACTTTAGCGTGAACGAGCAGTACTTC
CDR3: CASSLMTRDFSVNEQYF

D: .
J: TRBJ2-2
V: TRBV5-1
size: few
DNA: TGCGCCAGCAGCTTGGGGCAGACTACCACCGGGGAGCTGTTTTTT
CDR3: CASSLGQTTTGELFF

D: .
J: TRBJ2-2
V: TRBV6-1
size: .
DNA: TGTGCCAGCAGTGAACGGAGGCAGGGGCTCGGGGAGCTGTTTTTT
CDR3: CASSERRQGLGELFF

D: TRBD1
J: TRBJ2-7
V: TRBV3-1/TRBV3-2
size: .
DNA: TGTGCCACCCGGGACAGGACCTACGAGCAGTACTTC
CDR3: CATRDRTYEQYF

D: .
J: TRBJ2-3
V: TRBV3-1/TRBV3-2
size: .
DNA: TGTGCCAGCAGCCAAGGGGGGCGAGATACGCAGTATTTT
CDR3: CASSQGGRDTQYF

D: TRBD2
J: TRBJ2-5
V: TRBV2
size: .
DNA: TGTGCCAGCAGCTCTAGCGGGGGGGCCGGGGAGACCCAGTACTTC
CDR3: CASSSSGGAGETQYF

D: .
J: TRBJ2-7
V: TRBV5-6
size: .
DNA: TGTGCCAGCAGCCCCGTTAGGGGTTTGAGCCACGAGCAGTACTTC
CDR3: CASSPVRGLSHEQYF

D: TRBD1
J: TRBJ1-4
V: TRBV28
size: .
DNA: TGTGCCAGCAGTCCCGGGGACAGGGATGAAAAACTGTTTTTT
CDR3: CASSPGDRDEKLFF

D: .
J: TRBJ1-2
V: TRBV3-1/TRBV3-2
size: .
DNA: TGTGCCAGCAGTCTACAGGGCAATGGCTACACCTTC
CDR3: CASSLQGNGYTF

D: .
J: TRBJ1-3
V: TRBV29-1
size: .
DNA: TGCAGCGTTGAGGTCGCAGGGGCTGGAAACACCATATATTTT
CDR3: CSVEVAGAGNTIYF

D: TRBD1
J: TRBJ2-2
V: TRBV19
size: .
DNA: TGTGCCTCCCAAGTACAGGGGAGCACCGGGGAGCTGTTTTTT
CDR3: CASQVQGSTGELFF

D: TRBD1
J: TRBJ1-5
V: TRBV19
size: .
DNA: TGTGCCAGTACTTCCGGGACAGGGGATCAGCCCCAGCATTTT
CDR3: CASTSGTGDQPQHF

D: .
J: TRBJ1-5
V: TRBV5-5
size: .
DNA: TGTGCCAGCAGCTTGGCCCGAGGCAATCAGCCCCAGCATTTT
CDR3: CASSLARGNQPQHF

D: .
J: TRBJ2-1
V: TRBV15
size: .
DNA: TGTGCCACCAGCAGAGCGCGCGGGGCCTACAATGAGCAGTTCTTC
CDR3: CATSRARGAYNEQFF

D: .
J: TRBJ2-7
V: TRBV5-6
size: .
DNA: TGTGCCAGCAGCTGGGGGACTCACGAGCAGTACTTC
CDR3: CASSWGTHEQYF

D: TRBD1
J: TRBJ1-4
V: TRBV4-1
size: .
DNA: TGCGCCAGCAGCCGACAAGGACAGGGCCTTAATGAAAAACTGTTTTTT
CDR3: CASSRQGQGLNEKLFF

D: TRBD1
J: TRBJ1-3
V: TRBV3-1/TRBV3-2
size: .
DNA: TGTGCCAGTGGGACAGGGCCTGGAAACACCATATATTTT
CDR3: CASGTGPGNTIYF

D: TRBD1
J: TRBJ2-1
V: TRBV6-5
size: .
DNA: TGTGCCAGCAGTTACAGGACCGGGACAGGGAACAATGAGCAGTTCTTC
CDR3: CASSYRTGTGNNEQFF